What follows are 3 T cell receptor beta chains derived from one specimen sequenced in a study of T cell responses to AZD1222 COVID-19 vaccine. Using immunoSEQ multiplex PCR, the repertoire was profiled, and TCRdb retains in-frame clones only, with some absent. The data show tens of thousands of clones, around 86% seen once. The sample in question was peripheral blood, obtained on day 0 of AZD1222 vaccination. These receptors all come from an adult in good health.

The genes are TRBV19 and TRBJ1-3; D remains ambiguous. The length of the CDR3 is 14 residues. Deletions cut 0 bases from V and 7 bases from J, with 10 bases between. CDR1 and CDR2 (germline): LNHDA, SQIVND (reference sequence). The CDR3 DNA is TGTGCCAGTAGTATAGACTTGGACCGTAACACCATATATTTT. This gives the protein CASSIDLDRNTIYF. Full variable domain (remainder filled in from reference TRBV19 and TRBJ1-3): DGGITQSPKYLFRKEGQNVTLSCEQNLNHDAMYWYRQDPGQGLRLIYYSQIVNDFQKGDIAEGYSVSREKKESFPLTVTSAQKNPTAFYLCASSIDLDRNTIYFGEGSWLTVV.

This clone has just one count. This sequence joins TRBV5-1 and TRBJ2-3; D unresolved. V was trimmed by 1 base and J by 3 bases, leaving 6 bases between them. This CDR3 spans 13 amino acids. CDR1 is SGHRS, CDR2 YFSETQ, per germline. The CDR3 DNA is TGCGCCAGCAGCTTGCTGGAGACAGATACGCAGTATTTT. This codes for CASSLLETDTQYF. Drawing the rest from reference TRBV5-1 and TRBJ2-3, the complete variable domain is KAGVTQTPRYLIKTRGQQVTLSCSPISGHRSVSWYQQTPGQGLQFLFEYFSETQRNKGNFPGRFSGRQFSNSRSEMNVSTLELGDSALYLCASSLLETDTQYFGPGTRLTVL.

In DNA form, the CDR3 reads TGTGCCAGCAGTTTCTCCAGGGGCTATGGCTACACCTTC. Amino acid sequence: CASSFSRGYGYTF. V gene TRBV12-3 or TRBV12-4 combines with J gene TRBJ1-2; TRBD1 is a possible D gene (6 bases). CDR3 length equals 13 residues. V was cut by 3 bases and J by 4 bases, with 9 bases left in between.